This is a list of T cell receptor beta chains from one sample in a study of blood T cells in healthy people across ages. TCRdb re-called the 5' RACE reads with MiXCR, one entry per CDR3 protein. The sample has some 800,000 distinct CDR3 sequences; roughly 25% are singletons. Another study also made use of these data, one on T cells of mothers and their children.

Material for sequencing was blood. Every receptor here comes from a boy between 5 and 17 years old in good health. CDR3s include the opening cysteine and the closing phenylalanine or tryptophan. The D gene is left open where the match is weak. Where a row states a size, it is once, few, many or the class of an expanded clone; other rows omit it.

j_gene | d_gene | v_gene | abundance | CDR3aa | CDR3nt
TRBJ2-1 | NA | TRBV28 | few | CASSSSTRYTILGPYNEQFF | TGTGCCAGCAGTTCGTCTACGCGGTACACAATATTAGGTCCCTACAATGAGCAGTTCTTC
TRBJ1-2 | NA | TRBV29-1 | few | CSVEVLGLYGYTF | TGCAGCGTTGAGGTTCTGGGACTCTATGGCTACACCTTC
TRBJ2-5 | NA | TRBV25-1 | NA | CASSEIRGPSQETQYF | TGTGCCAGCAGTGAGATTCGGGGGCCTTCCCAAGAGACCCAGTACTTC
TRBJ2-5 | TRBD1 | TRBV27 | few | CASSFFSTGGQETQYF | TGTGCCAGCAGTTTCTTTTCGACAGGGGGTCAAGAGACCCAGTACTTC
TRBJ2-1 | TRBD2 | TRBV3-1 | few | CASSHGLATNEQFF | TGTGCCAGCAGCCATGGACTAGCTACTAATGAGCAGTTCTTC
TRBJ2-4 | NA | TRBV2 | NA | CASRGDPENIQYF | TGTGCCAGCAGGGGGGACCCGGAAAACATTCAGTACTTC
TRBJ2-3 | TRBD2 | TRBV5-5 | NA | CASSYLAGGGTDTQYF | TGTGCCAGCAGCTACTTAGCGGGAGGGGGCACAGATACGCAGTATTTT
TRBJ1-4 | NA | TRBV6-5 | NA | CASSVFRGTNEKLFF | TGTGCCAGCAGTGTGTTCAGGGGAACTAATGAAAAACTGTTTTTT
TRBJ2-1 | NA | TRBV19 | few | CATNSQPRGDEQFF | TGTGCCACTAACTCCCAGCCGCGCGGGGATGAGCAGTTCTTC
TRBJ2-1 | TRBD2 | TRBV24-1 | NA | CATGTSVYNEQFF | TGTGCCACGGGGACTAGCGTATACAATGAGCAGTTCTTC
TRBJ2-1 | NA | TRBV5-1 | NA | CASSLTAEQFF | TGCGCCAGCAGCTTGACAGCGGAGCAGTTCTTC
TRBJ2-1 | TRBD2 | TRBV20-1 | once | CSARTSGGANYNEQFF | TGCAGTGCGCGGACTAGCGGGGGGGCTAACTACAATGAACAGTTCTTC
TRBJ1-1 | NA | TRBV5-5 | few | CASSWTRALNTEAFF | TGTGCCAGCAGCTGGACAAGGGCCTTGAACACTGAAGCTTTCTTT
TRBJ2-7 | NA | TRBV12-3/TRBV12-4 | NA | CASTPGTDSYEQYF | TGTGCCAGCACCCCGGGGACTGACTCCTACGAGCAGTACTTC
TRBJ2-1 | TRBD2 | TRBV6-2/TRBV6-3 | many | CASAPTSAGEQFF | TGTGCCAGCGCCCCGACTAGCGCAGGAGAGCAGTTCTTC
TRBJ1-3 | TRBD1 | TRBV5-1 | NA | CASSLDLGQGAAIYF | TGCGCCAGCAGCTTGGATCTGGGACAGGGGGCGGCCATATATTTT
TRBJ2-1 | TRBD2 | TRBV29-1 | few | CSVRAGEHNEQFF | TGCAGCGTTCGGGCGGGGGAACACAATGAGCAGTTCTTC
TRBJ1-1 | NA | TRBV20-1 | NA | CSARDMVAGEAFF | TGCAGTGCTAGAGATATGGTGGCAGGGGAAGCTTTCTTT
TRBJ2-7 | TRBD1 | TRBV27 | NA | CASSPTGSTYEQYF | TGTGCCAGCAGTCCGACAGGGTCGACCTACGAGCAGTACTTC
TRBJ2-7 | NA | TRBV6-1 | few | CASSEEVPGGYYEQYF | TGTGCCAGCAGTGAGGAGGTTCCAGGGGGGTACTACGAGCAGTACTTC
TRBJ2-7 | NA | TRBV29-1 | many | CSVVDGSYEQYF | TGCAGCGTTGTGGACGGATCCTACGAGCAGTACTTC
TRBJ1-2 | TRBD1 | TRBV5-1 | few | CASSLPTGDYGYTF | TGCGCCAGCAGCTTGCCCACAGGGGACTATGGCTACACCTTC
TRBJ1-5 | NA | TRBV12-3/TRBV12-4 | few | CASSLYGGSNQPQHF | TGTGCCAGCAGTTTATACGGGGGTAGCAATCAGCCCCAGCATTTT
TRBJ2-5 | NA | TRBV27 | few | CASSLFLGSQETQYF | TGTGCCAGCAGTTTATTCTTGGGAAGCCAAGAGACCCAGTACTTC
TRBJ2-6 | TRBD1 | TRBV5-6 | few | CASTRDRGLGANVLTF | TGTGCCAGCACCCGGGACAGGGGTCTGGGGGCCAACGTCCTGACTTTC
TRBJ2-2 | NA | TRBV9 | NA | CASSRDHNTGELFF | TGTGCCAGCAGCCGGGACCACAACACCGGGGAGCTGTTTTTT
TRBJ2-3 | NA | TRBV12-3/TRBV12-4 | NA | CASSIIRQGGCADVQYF | TGTGCCAGCAGTATAATTAGACAGGGAGGGTGCGCAGATGTGCAGTATTTT
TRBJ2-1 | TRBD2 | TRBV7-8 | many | CASSPGTTSNNEQFF | TGTGCCAGCAGCCCCGGGACTACTTCCAACAATGAGCAGTTCTTC
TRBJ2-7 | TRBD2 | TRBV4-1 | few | CASSQAGTSASYEQYF | TGCGCCAGCAGCCAAGCCGGGACTAGCGCATCCTACGAGCAGTACTTC
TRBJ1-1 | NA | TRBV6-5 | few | CASSRAGTEAFF | TGTGCCAGCAGCAGGGCTGGCACTGAAGCTTTCTTT
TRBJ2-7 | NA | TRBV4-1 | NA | CASSPWPAKSSYEQYF | TGCGCCAGCAGCCCCTGGCCGGCAAAAAGCTCCTACGAGCAGTACTTC
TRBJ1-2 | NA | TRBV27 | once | CASSGGRGYTF | TGTGCCAGCAGTGGAGGGAGAGGCTACACCTTC
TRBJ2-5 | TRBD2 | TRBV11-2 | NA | CATTSGGPYQETQYF | TGTGCCACAACTAGCGGGGGCCCGTACCAAGAGACCCAGTACTTC
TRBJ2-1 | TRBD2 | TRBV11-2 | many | CASSFPGSGGVYNEQFF | TGTGCCAGCAGCTTCCCCGGGAGCGGGGGGGTCTACAATGAGCAGTTCTTC
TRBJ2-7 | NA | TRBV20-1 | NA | CSADLEGFYEQYF | TGCAGTGCTGATTTGGAGGGTTTTTACGAGCAGTACTTC
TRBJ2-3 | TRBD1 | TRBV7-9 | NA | CASSSSGTGEHTQYF | TGTGCCAGCAGCTCCTCCGGGACAGGGGAGCATACGCAGTATTTT